Presented here are 32 T cell receptor beta chains from one specimen sequenced in a study of blood T cell repertoires in COVID-19. Measured with immunoSEQ multiplex PCR; TCRdb has only the in-frame clones, and not every one. Here the sample spans fewer than 250,000 clones, around 83% being singletons. Material for sequencing was peripheral blood. The receptors derive from a man in his forties with acute or convalescent COVID-19.

The gene calls are TRBV7-9 and TRBJ1-1, with D maybe TRBD1 (6 bases). The germline V gene encodes CDR1 SEHNR and CDR2 FQNEAQ (reference sequence). Trimming cost V 7 bases and J 1 base, with 13 bases left between them. The CDR3 runs to 14 residues. The CDR3 DNA sequence: TGTGCCAGCACCTCAGGGGTGGGGAACACTGAAGCTTTCTTT. Protein: CASTSGVGNTEAFF.

This clone was seen more than once but under ten times. The V call is TRBV20-1, the J call TRBJ2-1; D gene uncertain. CDR1 is DFQATT, CDR2 SNEGSKA, per germline (reference sequence). The CDR3 has 13 residues. With 3 bases removed from V and 4 bases from J, the gap between germline ends came to 10 bases. Here the CDR3 reads CSASLSLYNEQFF. The CDR3 DNA is TGCAGTGCTAGTCTCAGTCTTTACAATGAGCAGTTCTTC.

The gene calls are TRBV7-6 and TRBJ1-5, with 10 bases lining up with TRBD1. The CDR3 sequence is 14 residues long. CDR1 is SGHVS and CDR2 is FNYEAQ in the germline V gene. V lost 6 bases and J lost 5; bases outside the gene matches: 4. The CDR3 spells CASSPGTGDQPQHF. CDR3 DNA: TGTGCCAGCAGTCCCGGGACAGGGGATCAGCCCCAGCATTTT. Combining the CDR3 with reference TRBV7-6 and TRBJ1-5 gives the whole variable domain GAGVSQSPRYKVTKRGQDVALRCDPISGHVSLYWYRQALGQGPEFLTYFNYEAQQDKSGLPNDRFSAERPEGSISTLTIQRTEQRDSAMYRCASSPGTGDQPQHFGDGTRLSIL.

The chain has TRBV18 and TRBJ1-5, with a weak D call TRBD1 (6 bases). The germline gives CDR1 KGHSH, CDR2 LQKENI. The CDR3 totals 15 residues. Trimming shortened V by 2 bases and J by 0 bases, and 8 bases separated the two germline ends. The CDR3 DNA follows: TGTGCCAGCTCACCAGGACAGCATAGCAATCAGCCCCAGCATTTT. Translated: CASSPGQHSNQPQHF.

This chain uses TRBV4-1 with TRBJ2-3; TRBD1 is a possible D gene (5 bases). The CDR3 contains 15 residues. With 0 bases removed from V and 5 bases from J, the gap between germline ends came to 12 bases. CDR1 is MGHRA, CDR2 YSYEKL, per germline. DNA of the CDR3: TGCGCCAGCAGCCAAGATCTGCAGGGCAAAGATACGCAGTATTTT. This sequence encodes CASSQDLQGKDTQYF.

The CDR3: CASSLTSAGPQYTF. The CDR3 nucleotides are TGTGCCAGCAGCTTAACGTCAGCGGGGCCACAGTACACCTTC. V and J are TRBV7-3 and TRBJ1-2, with TRBD1 as a possible D gene (5 bases). CDR1 SGHTA and CDR2 FQGTGA come from the germline V gene. V lost 0 bases and J lost 11, with 16 bases in between. The CDR3 has 14 residues.

The chain couples TRBV30 to TRBJ2-1; 11 bases fit TRBD2. Germline CDR1 and CDR2: GTSNPN and SVGIG (reference sequence). CDR3 length: 15 residues. Trimming removed 2 bases from V and 3 bases from J; junction bases left unmatched: 3. The CDR3, as DNA: TGTGCCTGGAGTCCCGGGACTAGCGGCTACAATGAGCAGTTCTTC. Translating gives CAWSPGTSGYNEQFF.

The chain uses TRBV7-6 and TRBJ2-6; TRBD2 matches 7 bases. The CDR3 has 19 amino acids. Germline V gene sequence: CDR1 SGHVS, CDR2 FNYEAQ. The ends lost 1 base at V and 3 bases at J; junction bases unmatched: 12. The CDR3 reads CASSLVSGLAGNGANVLTF. The CDR3 DNA reads TGTGCCAGCAGCTTAGTTTCGGGCTTAGCGGGTAATGGGGCCAACGTCCTGACTTTC.

The V call is TRBV7-2, the J call TRBJ2-7; 10 bases map to TRBD1. This CDR3 has 16 amino acids. The J segment lost 2 bases and the V segment lost 2 bases, leaving 6 bases of the junction unmatched. Germline V lookup: CDR1 SGHTA, CDR2 FQGNSA. This chain's CDR3 is CASSLRVGTGAYEQYF. CDR3 nucleotide sequence: TGTGCCAGCAGCTTAAGGGTGGGGACAGGGGCCTACGAGCAGTACTTC.

The chain's CDR3 is CSVARQGGSTEAFF. The CDR3 DNA reads as TGCAGCGTCGCTCGACAGGGAGGTTCAACTGAAGCTTTCTTT. The chain has TRBV29-1 and TRBJ1-1, with 7 bases matching TRBD1. Germline trimming cut 6 bases from V and 5 bases from J; bases unmatched to any gene: 12. The CDR3 loop spans 14 amino acids. Germline loops: CDR1 SQVTM, CDR2 ANQGSEA.

This clone turned up a few times. The chain uses TRBV5-6 and TRBJ1-2, with 12 bases identical to TRBD1. CDR1 SGHDT and CDR2 YYEEEE come from the germline V gene. Germline trimming cut 2 bases from V and 0 bases from J; bases unmatched to any gene: 5. The CDR3 has 17 residues. The CDR3 region has the DNA TGTGCCAGCAGCTTCGGGACAGGGGGCGCCGCTAACTATGGCTACACCTTC. Translation: CASSFGTGGAANYGYTF.

The genes are TRBV2 and TRBJ1-4; D uncertain. CDR1 is SNHLY and CDR2 is FYNNEI in the germline V gene. Trimming shortened V by 6 bases and J by 7 bases, and 18 bases separated the two germline ends. The CDR3 loop spans 15 amino acids. The CDR3: CASREFTKMGEKLFF. CDR3 in DNA: TGTGCCAGCAGGGAGTTCACTAAGATGGGTGAAAAACTGTTTTTT.

In its sample, this clone was seen once. V is TRBV9 and J is TRBJ2-1; 8 bases are a match to TRBD1. The trim removed 1 base at V and 0 bases at J, leaving 0 bases unmatched. CDR3 length equals 15 residues. Germline lookup yields CDR1 SGDLS and CDR2 YYNGEE. The DNA for the CDR3 is TGTGCCAGCAGCGTACAGGGGGCCTCCTACAATGAGCAGTTCTTC. It codes for CASSVQGASYNEQFF.

The J gene is TRBJ2-3, the V gene TRBV4-1, with 8 positions matching TRBD1. The CDR3 runs 14 residues. The V segment lost 5 bases and the J segment 5 bases; nucleotides outside the gene matches: 6. Germline-derived CDR1 and CDR2 are MGHRA and YSYEKL. CDR3 bases: TGCGCCAGCAGCAGGACAGGGCTCGAAGATACGCAGTATTTT. It codes for CASSRTGLEDTQYF.

V gene TRBV5-1 combines with J gene TRBJ2-7; 10 bases map to TRBD1. Germline V gene data show CDR1 as SGHRS and CDR2 as YFSETQ. The CDR3 sequence is 15 residues long. J gave up 1 base and V 5 bases, and 6 bases lay outside the gene matches. CDR3: CASRKTGGQSYEQYF. Here the CDR3 DNA reads TGCGCCAGCAGAAAGACAGGGGGCCAATCCTACGAGCAGTACTTC.

This clone has only one observation. V usage is TRBV6-6 and J usage is TRBJ1-2; D ambiguous. Trimming shortened V by 5 bases and J by 5 bases, and 12 bases separated the two germline ends. The CDR3 loop spans 13 amino acids. Germline V lookup: CDR1 MNHNY, CDR2 SVGAGI (reference sequence). The DNA for the CDR3 is TGTGCCAGCAGTCCCTCCCGGAGTTATGGCTACACCTTC. Translated: CASSPSRSYGYTF.

This rearrangement joins TRBV7-9 to TRBJ1-1; D is ambiguous. V lost 5 bases and J lost 0, with 13 bases in between. The CDR3 totals 15 residues. CDR1 SEHNR and CDR2 FQNEAQ come from the germline V gene (reference sequence). The CDR3 is CASSKDGRMNTEAFF. The CDR3 bases are TGTGCCAGCAGCAAGGACGGGAGGATGAACACTGAAGCTTTCTTT. Full variable domain (outside the CDR3, taken from reference TRBV7-9 and TRBJ1-1): DTGVSQNPRHKITKRGQNVTFRCDPISEHNRLYWYRQTLGQGPEFLTYFQNEAQLEKSRLLSDRFSAERPKGSFSTLEIQRTEQGDSAMYLCASSKDGRMNTEAFFGQGTRLTVV.

The chain uses TRBV19 and TRBJ1-1; D ambiguous. The CDR3 is 14 residues long. Germline V lookup: CDR1 LNHDA, CDR2 SQIVND (reference sequence). V gave up 5 bases and J gave up 0 bases, with 10 bases separating them. The CDR3 protein is CASSSGGMNTEAFF. DNA for the CDR3: TGTGCCAGTAGTTCAGGTGGTATGAACACTGAAGCTTTCTTT.

V gene TRBV4-2 combines with J gene TRBJ1-1; D is undetermined. This CDR3 contains 13 residues. Germline lookup yields CDR1 LGHNA and CDR2 YNFKEQ. V lost 4 bases and J lost 1, with 7 bases in between. This CDR3 is CASSPRQNTEAFF. CDR3 DNA sequence: TGTGCCAGCAGCCCCAGGCAGAACACTGAAGCTTTCTTT.

The rearrangement links TRBV5-4 to TRBJ2-7; TRBD2 agrees at 12 bases. The junction had 3 bases not matched to a gene; V was cut back by 3 bases and J by 2 bases. Germline assignment: CDR1 SGHNT and CDR2 YYREEE (reference sequence). The CDR3 contains 15 residues. CDR3 coding DNA: TGTGCCAGCAGCTCCGGACTAGCGGGAACCTACGAGCAGTACTTC. It is translated as CASSSGLAGTYEQYF.

The chain joins TRBV5-8 to TRBJ2-5, with 10 bases aligning to TRBD2. The CDR3 length is 15 residues. Trimming removed 0 bases from V and 5 bases from J; junction bases left unmatched: 4. Germline lookup yields CDR1 SGHTS and CDR2 YDEGEE. The CDR3 loop is CASSLGGTSVETQYF. In DNA, the CDR3 is TGTGCCAGCAGCTTGGGAGGGACTAGCGTGGAGACCCAGTACTTC.

J is TRBJ2-3 and V is TRBV9, with 8 bases identical to TRBD2. V was clipped by 4 bases and J by 0 bases; unmatched bases: 16. This CDR3 is 19 amino acids long. Germline V gene data show CDR1 as SGDLS and CDR2 as YYNGEE. The CDR3 DNA sequence: TGTGCCAGCAGCACCTCCCCGGGGGGGCCACCTACTAGCACAGATACGCAGTATTTT. This encodes CASSTSPGGPPTSTDTQYF. The variable domain in full, with the rest retrieved from reference TRBV9 and TRBJ2-3, is DSGVTQTPKHLITATGQRVTLRCSPRSGDLSVYWYQQSLDQGLQFLIQYYNGEERAKGNILERFSAQQFPDLHSELNLSSLELGDSALYFCASSTSPGGPPTSTDTQYFGPGTRLTVL.

This chain links TRBV30 with TRBJ2-7; maybe TRBD1 (7 bases). Trimming shortened V by 8 bases and J by 6 bases, and 20 bases separated the two germline ends. There are 13 residues in the CDR3. Germline V gene lookup returns CDR1 GTSNPN and CDR2 SVGIG (reference sequence). The CDR3 reads CARQEGAIGEQYF. The CDR3 DNA follows: TGTGCCCGGCAGGAGGGGGCGATTGGCGAGCAGTACTTC. Combining the CDR3 with reference TRBV30 and TRBJ2-7 gives the whole variable domain SQTIHQWPATLVQPVGSPLSLECTVEGTSNPNLYWYRQAAGRGLQLLFYSVGIGQISSEVPQNLSASRPQDRQFILSSKKLLLSDSGFYLCARQEGAIGEQYFGPGTRLTVT.

This clone was seen a few times. Relative to the germline gene, one junction end is altered; a read error may explain this. V is TRBV29-1 and J is TRBJ1-2; TRBD1 matches 8 bases. The CDR3 contains 10 residues. Germline V gives CDR1 SQVTM, CDR2 ANQGSEA. CDR3 DNA: TGCAGCGTTGATACGCCGGGACAGGAATTC. This codes for CSVDTPGQEF.

The rearrangement links TRBV28 to TRBJ1-3, with 7 bases identical to TRBD1. The V gene's germline CDR1 is MDHEN and CDR2 SYDVKM. The length of the CDR3 is 20 residues. J was trimmed by 6 bases and V by 4 bases; bases with no gene match: 24. CDR3 sequence reads: CASSSNSRGRQGMSENTIYF. For the CDR3, the DNA is TGTGCCAGCAGTTCGAACAGTCGGGGGCGACAGGGAATGAGTGAAAACACCATATATTTT.

This clone came up once. The gene calls are TRBV19 and TRBJ1-5; TRBD1 matches 8 bases. This CDR3 region has 15 residues. The trim removed 7 bases at V and 3 bases at J, leaving 8 bases unmatched. Per the germline V gene, CDR1 is LNHDA and CDR2 is SQIVND (reference sequence). The CDR3 sequence is CASTGDRLDNQPQHF. The DNA for the CDR3 is TGTGCCAGTACCGGGGACAGGTTAGACAATCAGCCCCAGCATTTT.

The chain couples TRBV18 to TRBJ1-1; no clear D gene. Germline V gene data show CDR1 as KGHSH and CDR2 as LQKENI. Trimming took off 0 bases at V and 1 base at J, with 6 bases between the two ends. This CDR3 region has 14 residues. DNA for the CDR3: TGTGCCAGCTCACCACCGCCAGGGAACACTGAAGCTTTCTTT. It translates to CASSPPPGNTEAFF. Drawing the rest from reference TRBV18 and TRBJ1-1, the complete variable domain is NAGVMQNPRHLVRRRGQEARLRCSPMKGHSHVYWYRQLPEEGLKFMVYLQKENIIDESGMPKERFSAEFPKEGPSILRIQQVVRGDSAAYFCASSPPPGNTEAFFGQGTRLTVV.

CDR3 amino acids: CATQKANYGYTF. The CDR3 nucleotides read TGTGCCACCCAGAAAGCTAACTATGGCTACACCTTC. The chain couples TRBV24-1 to TRBJ1-2, with D unresolved. CDR1 is KGHDR, CDR2 SFDVKD, per germline. The CDR3 sequence is 12 residues long. V lost 9 bases to trimming and J lost 0 bases, with 7 bases between them.

The chain combines TRBV7-9 with TRBJ1-2; no clear D gene. Trimming pared 5 bases from V and 8 bases from J, leaving 12 bases between. The length of the CDR3 is 12 residues. Germline V gene lookup returns CDR1 SEHNR and CDR2 FQNEAQ (reference sequence). The CDR3: CASSPASGGYTF. The CDR3, as DNA: TGTGCCAGCAGCCCCGCCTCCGGGGGCTACACCTTC. The whole variable domain, remainder taken from reference TRBV7-9 and TRBJ1-2, is DTGVSQNPRHKITKRGQNVTFRCDPISEHNRLYWYRQTLGQGPEFLTYFQNEAQLEKSRLLSDRFSAERPKGSFSTLEIQRTEQGDSAMYLCASSPASGGYTFGSGTRLTVV.

The V and J genes are TRBV19 and TRBJ2-3; 7 bases match TRBD2. Germline trimming cut 2 bases from V and 1 base from J; bases unmatched to any gene: 6. The germline V gene has CDR1 LNHDA and CDR2 SQIVND (reference sequence). The CDR3 totals 16 residues. Here the CDR3 DNA reads TGTGCCAGTAGTATATACCAGGGAGGGGGCACAGATACGCAGTATTTT. Protein product: CASSIYQGGGTDTQYF. The full variable domain, completed using reference TRBV19 and TRBJ2-3, is DGGITQSPKYLFRKEGQNVTLSCEQNLNHDAMYWYRQDPGQGLRLIYYSQIVNDFQKGDIAEGYSVSREKKESFPLTVTSAQKNPTAFYLCASSIYQGGGTDTQYFGPGTRLTVL.

The chain links TRBV5-6 to TRBJ2-2, with D hard to call. The CDR3 consists of 13 residues. Per the germline V gene, CDR1 is SGHDT and CDR2 is YYEEEE. The germline V and J ends were trimmed by 3 bases and 4 bases, with 7 bases remaining between them. The CDR3 nucleotides read TGTGCCAGCAGCTACGAGGTCACCGGGGAGCTGTTTTTT. This encodes CASSYEVTGELFF.

This clone came up a few times. V gene TRBV11-2 combines with J gene TRBJ2-5; a weak D match, TRBD2 (7 bases). V was pared by 5 bases and J by 2 bases, with 15 bases between. Germline loops: CDR1 SGHAT, CDR2 FQNNGV. The length of the CDR3 is 15 residues. The CDR3 nucleotides read TGTGCCAGCAGCCCGGGGAGGGGGGATCAAGAGACCCAGTACTTC. It is translated as CASSPGRGDQETQYF.